A selection of T cell receptor beta chains follows, all from one sample in a study of T cell responses to AZD1222 COVID-19 vaccine. Measured with immunoSEQ multiplex PCR; TCRdb has only the in-frame clones, and not every one. The profile shows more than 140,000 clones, around 91% of them singletons. Sequenced here: peripheral blood, sampled on day 0 of AZD1222 vaccination. These receptors came from an adult in good health. Both conserved end residues are part of each CDR3. A D gene is named only where the DNA matches it firmly. A row's size may be missing; if present it is once, few, many or a size class.

D gene	CDR3 length	clone size	V gene	J gene	CDR3 DNA	CDR3 protein
TRBD1	14	few	TRBV19	TRBJ1-5	TGTGCCAGTACCTCCGACAGGGAGAATCAGCCCCAGCATTTT	CASTSDRENQPQHF
NA	12	NA	TRBV11-1	TRBJ2-1	TGTGCCAGCAGCTTTGTAATTGGGGAGCAGTTCTTC	CASSFVIGEQFF
NA	16	NA	TRBV24-1	TRBJ2-1	TGTGCCACCAGTGATTGGGGGGCGGGAGAAAGTAATGAGCAGTTCTTC	CATSDWGAGESNEQFF
NA	21	NA	TRBV21-1	TRBJ1-6	TGTGCCAGAAAACAGAGGGGCAGGGGCTTTCGTTTTAGCTCCTATAATTCACCCCTCCACTTT	CARKQRGRGFRFSSYNSPLHF
TRBD1	15	NA	TRBV5-1	TRBJ2-3	TGCGCCAGCAGCTTGGCGACAGGGGACTTGGATACGCAGTATTTT	CASSLATGDLDTQYF
NA	14	NA	TRBV2	TRBJ2-1	TGTGCCAGCAGTGAGGGGACCGTCTACAATGAGCAGTTCTTC	CASSEGTVYNEQFF
NA	16	NA	TRBV11-3	TRBJ1-4	TGTGCCAGCAGCTTATGGGAGGGACGGATTAATGAAAAACTGTTTTTT	CASSLWEGRINEKLFF
TRBD2	16	NA	TRBV27	TRBJ2-7	TGTGCCAGCAGTCCTAGGACTAGCGGGAGGGTGGACGAGCAGTACTTC	CASSPRTSGRVDEQYF
NA	16	NA	TRBV5-1	TRBJ1-3	TGCGCCAGCACACTCTACGGACCAGATCCATCGAACACCATATATTTT	CASTLYGPDPSNTIYF
NA	14	NA	TRBV7-2	TRBJ2-5	TGTGCCAGCAGCTTATCCGGGAACTCAGAGACCCAGTACTTC	CASSLSGNSETQYF
NA	18	NA	TRBV7-2	TRBJ2-3	TGTGCCAGCAGCTTAGCCCCAGACTTCATACTAAGGACAGATACGCAGTATTTT	CASSLAPDFILRTDTQYF
NA	13	NA	TRBV7-3	TRBJ2-1	TGTGCCAGCAGCTTAGTAGGGGGCAATGAGCAGTTCTTC	CASSLVGGNEQFF
TRBD1	14	NA	TRBV5-1	TRBJ2-7	TGCGCCAGCAGGACAGGGACAGCCTCCTACGAGCAGTACTTC	CASRTGTASYEQYF
NA	14	NA	TRBV7-9	TRBJ2-1	TGTGCCAGCAGCTTGGAGGGAGCCTACAATGAGCAGTTCTTC	CASSLEGAYNEQFF
NA	14	NA	TRBV13	TRBJ2-1	TGTGCCAGCAGCTACCGAGGGCCATACAATGAGCAGTTCTTC	CASSYRGPYNEQFF
NA	15	NA	TRBV27	TRBJ1-2	TGTGCCAGCAGGCGGGATACCGGAGCTAACTATGGCTACACCTTC	CASRRDTGANYGYTF
TRBD1	15	NA	TRBV5-6	TRBJ2-5	TGTGCCAGCAGTTTCCGGGACAGCGGTAAAGAGACCCAGTACTTC	CASSFRDSGKETQYF
TRBD2	17	NA	TRBV4-3	TRBJ2-1	TGCGCCAGCAGCCAAGATTTTGGGACTAGCGGCTACAATGAGCAGTTCTTC	CASSQDFGTSGYNEQFF
NA	18	NA	TRBV7-8	TRBJ1-5	TGTGCCAGCAGCTTAGTAGTATCTGGGACTCTAGGGAATCAGCCCCAGCATTTT	CASSLVVSGTLGNQPQHF
TRBD1	12	NA	TRBV7-2	TRBJ1-1	TGTGCCAGCGGGACAGGGAACACTGAAGCTTTCTTT	CASGTGNTEAFF
TRBD1	13	NA	TRBV15	TRBJ1-4	TGTGCCACCAGCCGGGACAGGGAGGGAAAACTGTTTTTT	CATSRDREGKLFF
TRBD2	16	NA	TRBV7-2	TRBJ2-5	TGTGCCAGCAGCTTTACCGGGACTAGCGATCAAGAGACCCAGTACTTC	CASSFTGTSDQETQYF
NA	15	NA	TRBV6-2/TRBV6-3	TRBJ1-5	TGTGCCAGCAGCACCTCGGCAGGGGGCAATCAGCCCCAGCATTTT	CASSTSAGGNQPQHF
NA	16	few	TRBV21-1	TRBJ1-4	TGTGCCAGCAGCCTTCAACCCGAGACCCATAATGAAAAACTGTTTTTT	CASSLQPETHNEKLFF
TRBD1	13	NA	TRBV9	TRBJ2-3	TGTGCCAGCAGCGCCCAGGGGGAAGATACGCAGTATTTT	CASSAQGEDTQYF
NA	15	NA	TRBV13	TRBJ1-2	TGTGCCAGCAGCACCAAGGGCGGGGGTGACTATGGCTACACCTTC	CASSTKGGGDYGYTF
TRBD1	13	NA	TRBV7-3	TRBJ2-7	TGTGCCAGCAGCTTAATAGGGGGCGACGAGCAGTACTTC	CASSLIGGDEQYF
NA	11	NA	TRBV28	TRBJ2-7	TGTGCCAGCACCTCCGGACACGAGCAGTACTTC	CASTSGHEQYF
TRBD1	15	NA	TRBV25-1	TRBJ1-1	TGTGCCAGCAGTGAAGCGGGACAGGTGAACACTGAAGCTTTCTTT	CASSEAGQVNTEAFF
NA	13	NA	TRBV24-1	TRBJ2-7	TGTGCCATTCAGGCGGAGAACTCCTACGAGCAGTACTTC	CAIQAENSYEQYF
NA	13	NA	TRBV11-3	TRBJ2-7	TGTGCCAGCAGCCCGGACCCCTCGGGTGAGCAGTACTTC	CASSPDPSGEQYF
TRBD1	11	NA	TRBV20-1	TRBJ1-2	TGCAGTGCCGGGACAGGCTATGGCTACACCTTC	CSAGTGYGYTF
TRBD2	16	NA	TRBV18	TRBJ2-7	TGTGCCAGCTCCCCCACCCTCGACAGGCCGGGGGGGGAGCAGTACTTC	CASSPTLDRPGGEQYF